The clone carrying this TCR beta chain was seen more than once but under ten times. This entry belongs to a study of blood T cells in healthy people across ages. With a J-beta primer mix and a sample-barcoded 5' primer, a second PCR ran about 7 to 12 cycles. MiXCR was run by TCRdb on the 5' RACE reads, yielding one entry per CDR3 protein. The sample includes approximately 780,000 distinct CDR3 sequences, roughly 25% seen only once; the top ten take around 3%. V lost 1 base, J lost 2 bases, and 6 bases stayed unmatched. The CDR3 consists of 15 residues. From germline, CDR1 is DFQATT and CDR2 SNEGSKA (reference sequence). These data are also associated with another study on T cells of mothers and their children.

The sequence came from a boy aged 10-17 years in good health. J is TRBJ2-3 and V is TRBV20-1, with 7 bases identical to TRBD2. The sample was blood. DNA of the CDR3: TGCAGTGCTAGAGCCCTGGGGAGGGACACAGATACGCAGTATTTT. This codes for CSARALGRDTDTQYF.